A selection of T cell receptor beta chains follows, all from one sample in a study of cytomegalovirus exposure and HLA in healthy donors. Data came from immunoSEQ multiplex PCR; TCRdb stores just in-frame clones and leaves some out. The sample consists of roughly 330,000 clones, roughly 87% of them appearing once. Sequencing was done on a sample of PBMCs. All receptors derive from a woman aged 25 to 39 in good health and CMV-seropositive. Both conserved end residues are part of each CDR3. D genes are given only for firm matches. Not all rows give a size; the values are once, few, many and, for expanded clones, a class.

v_call	d_call	j_call	clone_size	cdr3_nt	cdr3_aa
TRBV7-3	.	TRBJ2-3	.	TGTGCCAGCAGCTTGACTAGAGGAGGGAGTACAGATACGCAGTATTTT	CASSLTRGGSTDTQYF
TRBV4-1	.	TRBJ2-5	.	TGCGCCAGCAGCCAAAAGCCAGGGACATCTTACCAAGAGACCCAGTACTTC	CASSQKPGTSYQETQYF
TRBV5-1	.	TRBJ2-3	.	TGCGCCAGCAGCTTGCGCCAGGGAGTAGATACGCAGTATTTT	CASSLRQGVDTQYF
TRBV12-1	.	TRBJ2-1	few	TGTGCCAGCAGCTTTAAATCACCTATTCATGAGCAGTTCTTC	CASSFKSPIHEQFF
TRBV4-2	TRBD1	TRBJ1-6	.	TGTGCCAGCAGCCAGGGCCGGGACAGGGGAAATTCACCCCTCCACTTT	CASSQGRDRGNSPLHF
TRBV7-9	.	TRBJ2-5	few	TGTGCCAGCAGCCAATCGGGACACTCACAAGAGACCCAGTACTTC	CASSQSGHSQETQYF
TRBV2	TRBD1	TRBJ1-2	.	TGTGCCAGCAATGTCGGCCCGGACAGGGACTATGGCTACACCTTC	CASNVGPDRDYGYTF
TRBV2	.	TRBJ1-4	.	TGTGCCAGCAGTGAAACCAGGGTAGGAGAAAAACTGTTTTTT	CASSETRVGEKLFF
TRBV5-4	.	TRBJ1-1	few	TGTGCCAGCAGCTTGGCCGGGACACAGAACACTGAAGCTTTCTTT	CASSLAGTQNTEAFF
TRBV7-2	.	TRBJ2-7	.	TGTGCCAGCAGCTTAGGGACAGTCCCCTACGAGCAGTACTTC	CASSLGTVPYEQYF
TRBV7-9	TRBD1	TRBJ1-3	.	TGTGCCAGCACCTTGCCCCGACAGGGGGAGCCGGGAAACACCATATATTTT	CASTLPRQGEPGNTIYF
TRBV5-8	TRBD1	TRBJ1-2	.	TGTGCCAGCAGCTTGGTCGTCCGACAGGGGATCTATGGCTACACCTTC	CASSLVVRQGIYGYTF
TRBV29-1	.	TRBJ2-3	.	TGCAGCGGTACAACAGGAGCAGCCACAGATACGCAGTATTTT	CSGTTGAATDTQYF
TRBV6-5	TRBD1	TRBJ1-5	few	TGTGCCAGCAGTCGACAGGGTGGTGCTAATCAGCCCCAGCATTTT	CASSRQGGANQPQHF
TRBV28	TRBD1	TRBJ2-7	once	TGTGCCAGCAGTTTCCGAGGACAGGGGGCGTCCTACGAGCAGTACTTC	CASSFRGQGASYEQYF
TRBV18	.	TRBJ1-5	.	TGTGCCAGCTCACCACCGGGGGTTGCAGACAATCAGCCCCAGCATTTT	CASSPPGVADNQPQHF
TRBV9	.	TRBJ1-2	.	TGTGCCAGCAGCAAGGATGAAGTCTATGGCTACACCTTC	CASSKDEVYGYTF